The 13 T cell receptor beta chains presented below share a single source sample, sequenced in a study of TIL therapy for anti-PD-1-resistant metastatic lung cancer. This was the immunoSEQ v3 assay. The assay was immunoSEQ multiplex PCR, and TCRdb's table has in-frame clones only and misses some. The data hold more than 50,000 clones, with about nine tenths observed a single time. Time point reported: pre-treatment sample, taken before nivolumab and TIL therapy. Here the sequenced sample was blood, taken at baseline. Every receptor here comes from a person between 25 and 80 years old with non-small cell lung cancer.

The V gene is TRBV10-2, the J gene TRBJ1-5; 7 bases fit TRBD1. Germline V CDR1 and CDR2: WSHSY, SAAADI. This CDR3 is 13 amino acids long. J was trimmed by 7 bases and V by 5 bases; bases with no gene match: 5. The CDR3 sequence is CASSLQGEQPQHF. The CDR3, as DNA: TGCGCCAGCAGTCTCCAGGGGGAACAGCCCCAGCATTTT.

The rearrangement joins TRBV19 to TRBJ1-2; D is perhaps TRBD1 (5 bases). V was pared by 9 bases and J by 4 bases, with 18 bases between. Germline loops: CDR1 LNHDA, CDR2 SQIVND (reference sequence). CDR3 size: 14 residues. The CDR3 region is CASAAEGRIYGYTF. CDR3 coding DNA: TGTGCCAGCGCAGCGGAGGGACGGATCTATGGCTACACCTTC.

The chain uses TRBV27 and TRBJ1-2, with TRBD1 identical over 8 bases. Trimming took 5 bases from V and 5 from J; bases not matched to a gene: 13. Germline V gives CDR1 MNHEY, CDR2 SMNVEV (reference sequence). CDR3 size: 16 residues. The chain's CDR3 is CASSLRIDRGFYGYTF. The CDR3 DNA follows: TGTGCCAGCAGTCTTAGGATCGACAGGGGTTTTTATGGCTACACCTTC.

V and J are TRBV4-1 and TRBJ1-2; tentatively, D is TRBD1 (5 bases). CDR1 is MGHRA, CDR2 YSYEKL, per germline. CDR3 size: 15 residues. V was clipped by 1 base and J by 12 bases, with 21 bases between them. The CDR3 DNA follows: TGCGCCAGCAGCCAAGCCCTTCGGGACCCCCGGGGTAACACCTTC. Encoded protein: CASSQALRDPRGNTF.

V gene TRBV19 combines with J gene TRBJ2-4; D is possibly TRBD2 (6 bases). The length of the CDR3 is 15 residues. V gave up 4 bases and J gave up 5 bases, with 15 bases separating them. Germline CDR1 reads LNHDA; CDR2 reads SQIVND (reference sequence). This chain's CDR3 is CASSTLSGIQNIQYF. CDR3 nucleotide sequence: TGTGCCAGTAGTACCCTTAGCGGCATACAAAACATTCAGTACTTC.

The J gene is TRBJ2-3, the V gene TRBV5-1; 13 bases match TRBD2. Trimming removed 4 bases from V and 6 bases from J; junction bases left unmatched: 8. The CDR3 is made up of 16 amino acids. Germline V gene lookup returns CDR1 SGHRS and CDR2 YFSETQ. CDR3: CASSGQLAGGPDTQYF. The CDR3 region has the DNA TGCGCCAGCAGCGGTCAACTAGCGGGGGGGCCGGATACGCAGTATTTT.

The chain recombines TRBV29-1 with TRBJ1-1, with no clear D. CDR3 length: 11 residues. V lost 4 bases, J lost 6 bases, and 9 bases lay in between. Germline V gives CDR1 SQVTM, CDR2 ANQGSEA. CDR3: CSVGTQAEAFF. The CDR3 nucleotides read TGCAGCGTTGGAACCCAGGCTGAAGCTTTCTTT.

The rearrangement joins TRBV2 to TRBJ2-3, with 10 bases fitting TRBD2. The CDR3 totals 16 residues. V trimming: 5 bases; J trimming: 0 bases; junction bases outside the gene matches: 5. Germline V gene sequence: CDR1 SNHLY, CDR2 FYNNEI. Here the CDR3 DNA reads TGTGCCAGCAGTCGTAGGACTAGCGGAAGCACAGATACGCAGTATTTT. It codes for CASSRRTSGSTDTQYF.

The genes are TRBV6-5 and TRBJ2-3; 8 positions agree with TRBD2. Germline-derived CDR1 and CDR2 are MNHEY and SVGAGI. CDR3 length: 16 amino acids. V was clipped by 4 bases and J by 1 base; unmatched bases: 7. CDR3 nucleotide sequence: TGTGCCAGCAGTTCTGAGACTAGCGCCCGCACAGATACGCAGTATTTT. It codes for CASSSETSARTDTQYF.

This clone was counted a few times. The genes are TRBV4-2 and TRBJ2-7, with D unclear. The CDR3 sequence is 12 residues long. The germline CDR1 and CDR2 sequences are LGHNA and YNFKEQ. With 0 bases removed from V and 3 bases from J, the gap between germline ends came to 3 bases. CDR3 in DNA: TGTGCCAGCAGCCAAGATCTCTACGAGCAGTACTTC. Amino acids: CASSQDLYEQYF.

The chain carries TRBV5-1 and TRBJ2-3, with 8 bases matching TRBD2. The CDR3 is 18 residues long. Germline V CDR1 and CDR2: SGHRS, YFSETQ. With V trimmed by 2 bases and J by 1 base, 12 bases remained unmatched. CDR3 residues: CASSFRSGGLGGTDTQYF. CDR3 sequence (DNA): TGCGCCAGCAGCTTCAGGAGCGGGGGTCTAGGAGGCACAGATACGCAGTATTTT.

The rearrangement uses TRBV7-9 and TRBJ1-1, with unresolved D. Germline V gives CDR1 SEHNR, CDR2 FQNEAQ (reference sequence). This CDR3 region has 13 residues. V dropped 3 bases and J dropped 1 base, with 6 bases sitting between them. CDR3 nucleotides: TGTGCCAGCAGCTTCGCGGGGAACACTGAAGCTTTCTTT. Protein product: CASSFAGNTEAFF.

This chain connects TRBV5-6 to TRBJ1-2, with D possibly matching TRBD1 (6 bases). CDR3 size: 16 residues. Per the germline V gene, CDR1 is SGHDT and CDR2 is YYEEEE. V shed 3 bases and J shed 3 bases, with 18 bases lying between them. The CDR3 DNA sequence: TGTGCCAGCAGCTATGGAGTGGACAGTGGATACTATGGCTACACCTTC. Protein sequence: CASSYGVDSGYYGYTF.